What follows are 3 T cell receptor beta chains derived from one specimen sequenced in a study of PD-1 blockade in classical Hodgkin lymphoma. The method was immunoSEQ multiplex PCR; TCRdb's version includes in-frame clones alone and lacks a portion of them. The sample records some 70,000 clones, nearly 95% being singletons. The time point: newly diagnosed, previously untreated cHL patient sample. The sample comprised peripheral blood mononuclear cells (PBMCs). The receptors come from a human donor with classical Hodgkin lymphoma.

The V call is TRBV20-1, the J call TRBJ1-3; D call uncertain. This CDR3 is 11 amino acids long. Germline V gene sequence: CDR1 DFQATT, CDR2 SNEGSKA (reference sequence). The CDR3 region is CSGSSGNTIYF. The CDR3 bases are TGCAGCGGATCCTCTGGAAACACCATATATTTT.

This clone was seen a few times. The chain is built from TRBV27 and TRBJ1-2; D gene uncertain. CDR1 and CDR2 (germline): MNHEY, SMNVEV (reference sequence). The V end was cut by 1 base, the J end by 0 bases, with 21 bases between. This CDR3 has 19 amino acids. Written as DNA, the CDR3 is TGTGCCAGCAGTTTATATAGGTCTGGAGGCAGGAGTTCTAACTATGGCTACACCTTC. As protein: CASSLYRSGGRSSNYGYTF.

V usage is TRBV9 and J usage is TRBJ1-3; the D is unclear. In germline, CDR1 is SGDLS, CDR2 YYNGEE. Trimming shortened V by 0 bases and J by 2 bases, and 15 bases separated the two germline ends. CDR3 length equals 17 residues. The CDR3 DNA follows: TGTGCCAGCAGCGTAGCTTGGAGTCCCGGCGCTGGAAACACCATATATTTT. Its translation: CASSVAWSPGAGNTIYF.